Listed below are T cell receptor beta chains from one sample, sequenced in a study of blood T cell repertoires in COVID-19. The repertoire was sequenced with immunoSEQ multiplex PCR; TCRdb's copy has only in-frame clones and lacks some. The sample holds a few hundred thousand clones; approximately 83% are singletons and the top ten take less than 2.5%. Sequencing input: PBMCs or T cells enriched from blood (not recorded which). These receptors were taken from a man aged 30-40 years who had recovered from COVID-19. The CDR3 runs from the conserved cysteine through the conserved F or W. Fields, in order: J gene, D gene, V gene, clone size, CDR3 protein, CDR3 DNA. The D gene is left open where the match is weak. Clone size is stated in some rows and not others, as once, few, many or a class when expanded.

TRBJ1-2,-,TRBV7-8,-,CASSSSLNYGYTF,TGTGCCAGCAGCTCTTCCTTAAACTATGGCTACACCTTC
TRBJ1-4,TRBD1,TRBV7-9,few,CASSLETGTNEKLFF,TGTGCCAGCAGCTTAGAGACAGGGACTAATGAAAAACTGTTTTTT
TRBJ1-1,-,TRBV9,-,CASSAYRDSNTEAFF,TGTGCCAGCAGCGCGTACAGGGATTCGAACACTGAAGCTTTCTTT
TRBJ2-2,-,TRBV11-3,-,CASSRGQVTGELFF,TGTGCCAGCAGCCGGGGACAAGTCACCGGGGAGCTGTTTTTT
TRBJ1-5,TRBD1,TRBV7-6,-,CASSDRGYDQPQHF,TGTGCCAGCAGCGACAGGGGTTATGATCAGCCCCAGCATTTT
TRBJ1-1,-,TRBV6-1,once,CASSEVVRGEAFF,TGTGCCAGCAGTGAAGTAGTAAGAGGGGAAGCTTTCTTT
TRBJ2-2,TRBD1,TRBV5-4,-,CASTPRTGGNTGELFF,TGTGCCAGCACCCCCCGGACAGGGGGCAACACCGGGGAGCTGTTTTTT
TRBJ1-2,TRBD1,TRBV30,-,CAWDRDGGYTF,TGTGCCTGGGACAGGGACGGTGGCTACACCTTC
TRBJ1-6,TRBD1,TRBV30,once,CAAAGQFNSPLHF,TGTGCTGCGGCGGGACAGTTCAATTCACCCCTCCACTTT
TRBJ1-2,TRBD1,TRBV5-1,few,CASSPGTGGDGYTF,TGCGCCAGCAGCCCCGGGACAGGGGGTGACGGCTACACCTTC
TRBJ2-2,TRBD1,TRBV12-3/TRBV12-4,-,CASSLGQGELFF,TGTGCCAGCAGTTTGGGACAGGGGGAGCTGTTTTTT
TRBJ1-3,-,TRBV6-2/TRBV6-3,-,CASSAPPGGNTIYF,TGTGCCAGCAGCGCCCCCCCAGGGGGAAACACCATATATTTT
TRBJ2-7,TRBD1,TRBV20-1,-,CSASDRQGGGSEQYF,TGCAGTGCTAGTGATCGACAGGGTGGGGGTTCCGAGCAGTACTTC
TRBJ1-3,TRBD1,TRBV2,-,CASSLGQSGNTIYF,TGTGCCAGCAGTCTGGGACAGTCAGGAAACACCATATATTTT
TRBJ2-2,TRBD2,TRBV9,many,CASSVVRDGGVTGELFF,TGTGCCAGCAGCGTAGTTCGTGACGGGGGGGTCACCGGGGAGCTGTTTTTT
TRBJ1-2,-,TRBV27,-,CASSPWEGGYTF,TGTGCCAGCAGTCCTTGGGAGGGCGGCTACACCTTC
TRBJ1-1,-,TRBV18,-,CASSPQGIGNTEAFF,TGTGCCAGCTCACCGCAGGGGATTGGGAACACTGAAGCTTTCTTT
TRBJ2-1,-,TRBV14,-,CASSQERQVFSNEQFF,TGTGCCAGCAGCCAAGAGAGACAGGTTTTCTCAAATGAGCAGTTCTTC
TRBJ1-6,TRBD1,TRBV4-1,-,CASSQGTGVPNSPLHF,TGCGCCAGCAGCCAAGGAACAGGGGTTCCTAATTCACCCCTCCACTTT
TRBJ2-1,-,TRBV5-5,-,CASSLAQNNEQFF,TGTGCCAGCAGCTTGGCACAAAACAATGAGCAGTTCTTC
TRBJ1-1,-,TRBV9,-,CASSVRQDGGEAFF,TGTGCCAGCAGCGTCCGACAGGACGGAGGTGAAGCTTTCTTT
TRBJ1-4,-,TRBV9,-,CASSVGQGREKLFF,TGTGCCAGCAGCGTGGGGCAGGGTCGGGAAAAACTGTTTTTT
TRBJ2-2,-,TRBV9,-,CASSVEGRSNTGELFF,TGTGCCAGCAGCGTAGAAGGGAGATCGAACACCGGGGAGCTGTTTTTT
TRBJ2-3,-,TRBV4-1,-,CASSQGQVRTDTQYF,TGCGCCAGCAGCCAAGGACAAGTCCGAACAGATACGCAGTATTTT
TRBJ1-6,-,TRBV18,-,CASSPVRVSNSPLHF,TGTGCCAGCTCACCCGTACGGGTTAGTAATTCACCCCTCCACTTT
TRBJ1-1,TRBD1,TRBV28,once,CASIGQGFDRTEAFF,TGTGCCAGCATCGGACAGGGTTTTGATCGCACTGAAGCTTTCTTT
TRBJ1-6,-,TRBV2,-,CAGCQDSNSPLHF,TGTGCCGGATGCCAGGACAGTAATTCACCCCTCCACTTT
TRBJ1-1,-,TRBV20-1,-,CSAYRDTEAFF,TGCAGTGCCTACAGGGACACTGAAGCTTTCTTT
TRBJ2-5,-,TRBV11-2,-,CASSRLALVETQYF,TGTGCCAGCAGCCGGCTAGCGTTGGTGGAGACCCAGTACTTC
TRBJ1-2,-,TRBV12-3/TRBV12-4,-,CASRAGTSPGYTF,TGTGCCAGCAGGGCCGGGACATCCCCTGGCTACACCTTC
TRBJ1-5,-,TRBV6-1,-,CASSEEGAGWGNQPQHF,TGTGCCAGCAGTGAAGAGGGAGCAGGATGGGGAAATCAGCCCCAGCATTTT
TRBJ1-5,-,TRBV12-3/TRBV12-4,-,CASSVLGNQPQHF,TGTGCCAGCAGTGTTCTCGGCAATCAGCCCCAGCATTTT
TRBJ1-2,TRBD1,TRBV18,-,CASQKPRDRDISSGYTF,TGTGCCAGTCAGAAGCCCCGGGACAGGGATATCTCGTCTGGCTACACCTTC
TRBJ2-7,-,TRBV5-1,-,CASSFGGGPEQYF,TGCGCCAGCAGCTTCGGAGGGGGCCCCGAGCAGTACTTC
TRBJ1-5,-,TRBV10-2,-,CASSGGQFNQPQHF,TGCGCCAGCAGTGGAGGACAGTTCAATCAGCCCCAGCATTTT